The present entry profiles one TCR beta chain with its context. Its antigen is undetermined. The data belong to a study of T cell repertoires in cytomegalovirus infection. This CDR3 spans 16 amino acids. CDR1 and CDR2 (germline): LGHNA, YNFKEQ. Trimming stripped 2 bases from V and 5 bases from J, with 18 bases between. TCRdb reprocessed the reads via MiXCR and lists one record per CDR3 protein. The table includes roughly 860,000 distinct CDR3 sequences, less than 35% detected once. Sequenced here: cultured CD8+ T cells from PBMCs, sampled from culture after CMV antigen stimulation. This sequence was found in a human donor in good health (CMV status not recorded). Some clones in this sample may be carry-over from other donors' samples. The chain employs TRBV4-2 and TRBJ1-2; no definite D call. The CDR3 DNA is TGTGCCAGCAGCCAAACTGACGCTTCGGGGATATATGGCTACACCTTC. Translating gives CASSQTDASGIYGYTF.